This entry lists 8 T cell receptor beta chains sequenced from one sample in a study of T cell responses to AZD1222 COVID-19 vaccine. Repertoires were generated with immunoSEQ multiplex PCR, while TCRdb's copy carries only in-frame clones and drops some. In the table there are more than 150,000 clones, 90% to 95% of which are singletons. The specimen was peripheral blood, collected on day 0 of AZD1222 vaccination. These receptors were taken from an adult in good health.

V usage is TRBV18 and J usage is TRBJ2-1; no firm D call. Germline V CDR1 and CDR2: KGHSH, LQKENI. The V gene lost 0 bases and the J gene lost 8 bases, with 11 bases spanning the gap. CDR3 length: 14 amino acids. CDR3 protein: CASSPPAGLDEQFF. CDR3 sequence (DNA): TGTGCCAGCTCACCACCAGCTGGGTTGGATGAGCAGTTCTTC.

The V call is TRBV7-3, the J call TRBJ2-7; D might be TRBD1 or TRBD2, each matching 5 bases. The CDR3 has 17 residues. CDR1 is SGHTA, CDR2 FQGTGA, per germline. The V and J ends lost 1 base and 0 bases respectively, with 16 bases between them. The DNA of the CDR3 is TGTGCCAGCAGCTTAAAGGGACGCCAGGATATCTCCTACGAGCAGTACTTC. It yields the protein CASSLKGRQDISYEQYF.

The chain has TRBV7-6 and TRBJ1-5; D uncertain. The V end was cut by 3 bases, the J end by 1 base, with 4 bases between. The CDR3 has 13 residues. Per germline, CDR1 SGHVS and CDR2 FNYEAQ. The CDR3, as DNA: TGTGCCAGCAGCTTTGGCAGCAATCAGCCCCAGCATTTT. Its translation: CASSFGSNQPQHF. Looking up the rest from reference TRBV7-6 and TRBJ1-5 gives the full variable domain: GAGVSQSPRYKVTKRGQDVALRCDPISGHVSLYWYRQALGQGPEFLTYFNYEAQQDKSGLPNDRFSAERPEGSISTLTIQRTEQRDSAMYRCASSFGSNQPQHFGDGTRLSIL.

The chain is built from TRBV23-1 and TRBJ2-1, with a weak D call TRBD2 (6 bases). TRBV23-1 is known as an ORF, though its function is uncertain. V was shortened by 3 bases and J by 7 bases, with 16 bases between the two germline ends. The CDR3 has 15 amino acids. The CDR3 loop reads CASSQSGRAGNEQFF. The DNA for the CDR3 is TGCGCCAGCAGTCAGTCCGGCAGGGCGGGGAATGAGCAGTTCTTC.

This chain joins TRBV4-1 and TRBJ1-5, with D possibly matching TRBD1 (6 bases). The germline V gene encodes CDR1 MGHRA and CDR2 YSYEKL. The CDR3 runs to 14 residues. V was trimmed by 6 bases and J by 4 bases, leaving 13 bases between them. The CDR3 region is CASSKIGGNQPQHF. Here the CDR3 DNA reads TGCGCCAGCAGTAAAATAGGGGGGAATCAGCCCCAGCATTTT.

The V call is TRBV19, the J call TRBJ1-2, with a tentative D call TRBD1 (6 bases). Germline loops: CDR1 LNHDA, CDR2 SQIVND (reference sequence). The CDR3 has 15 residues. V gave up 7 bases and J gave up 8 bases, with 23 bases separating them. CDR3 nucleotides: TGTGCCAGTACCTTATATGCCCGACTAGGGGGAGGCTACACCTTC. Its protein is CASTLYARLGGGYTF. The whole variable domain, filled in from reference TRBV19 and TRBJ1-2, reads DGGITQSPKYLFRKEGQNVTLSCEQNLNHDAMYWYRQDPGQGLRLIYYSQIVNDFQKGDIAEGYSVSREKKESFPLTVTSAQKNPTAFYLCASTLYARLGGGYTFGSGTRLTVV.

The count of this clone is one. This rearrangement joins TRBV29-1 to TRBJ2-1; TRBD1 matches at 8 bases. The CDR3 loop spans 18 amino acids. Trimming took 5 bases from V and 4 from J; bases not matched to a gene: 19. Looked up from germline, CDR1 is SQVTM and CDR2 is ANQGSEA. Written as DNA, the CDR3 is TGCAGCGTTTCTGTCGGGACAGGATCATTCGCCTCATACAATGAGCAGTTCTTC. Translating gives CSVSVGTGSFASYNEQFF.

The sample holds a few counts of this clone. The gene calls are TRBV10-3 and TRBJ1-2, with D maybe TRBD1 (5 bases). The CDR3 covers 13 residues. V was shortened by 7 bases and J by 4 bases, with 13 bases between the two germline ends. Germline V gene data show CDR1 as ENHRY and CDR2 as SYGVKD. DNA for the CDR3: TGTGCCATCAACGGGGGGTCTGGCTATGGCTACACCTTC. Translation: CAINGGSGYGYTF.